One and the same sample provided the 23 T cell receptor beta chains below, sequenced in a study of cytomegalovirus exposure and HLA in healthy donors. PCR primers comprised 60 Vbeta and 13 Jbeta primers. This table comes from immunoSEQ multiplex PCR, and its TCRdb copy is limited to in-frame clones, with some not included. In the table there are around 130,000 clones, about 74% of which are singletons. Material: PBMCs. All receptors derive from a middle-aged man in good health and CMV-seropositive.

This chain uses TRBV15 with TRBJ2-1, with a possible D match to TRBD2 (5 bases). The germline gives CDR1 LNHNV, CDR2 YYDKDF (reference sequence). The CDR3 sequence is 16 residues long. Trimming removed 1 base at V and 0 bases at J, with 10 bases between. CDR3 coding DNA: TGTGCCACCAGCAGAGCTTTAGGGAGCTCCTACAATGAGCAGTTCTTC. This encodes CATSRALGSSYNEQFF.

The chain couples TRBV28 to TRBJ2-1, with 7 bases identical to TRBD2. The V and J ends lost 5 bases and 0 bases, in that order; junction bases with no gene match: 7. In germline, CDR1 is MDHEN, CDR2 SYDVKM. The CDR3 totals 16 residues. The CDR3 DNA follows: TGTGCCAGCAGTCAACTGGGGGGGGGCTCCTACAATGAGCAGTTCTTC. This translates into CASSQLGGGSYNEQFF.

The V gene is TRBV6-1, the J gene TRBJ1-1, with 7 bases lining up with TRBD1. Germline trimming cut 6 bases from V and 5 bases from J; bases unmatched to any gene: 6. The CDR3 covers 13 residues. The V gene's germline CDR1 is MNHNS and CDR2 SASEGT. The CDR3 DNA is TGTGCCAGCAGCGTCAGGGGGAGAACTGAAGCTTTCTTT. Residues: CASSVRGRTEAFF.

The chain couples TRBV7-2 to TRBJ2-5; 9 nucleotides agree with TRBD1. This CDR3 comprises 13 residues. Trimming took 5 bases from V and 5 from J; bases not matched to a gene: 3. Looked up from germline, CDR1 is SGHTA and CDR2 is FQGNSA. The DNA of the CDR3 is TGTGCCAGCAGCCCGGACAGGGGTGAGACCCAGTACTTC. This sequence encodes CASSPDRGETQYF.

This clone has only a few counts. The chain joins TRBV5-1 to TRBJ2-5, with a tentative D call TRBD2 (5 bases). V was shortened by 0 bases and J by 6 bases, with 12 bases between the two germline ends. CDR1 and CDR2 from the germline V gene are SGHRS and YFSETQ. The CDR3 spans 14 residues. The CDR3 DNA follows: TGCGCCAGCAGCTTGGAAGGAAGCGGAAAGACCCAGTACTTC. It is translated as CASSLEGSGKTQYF. Using reference TRBV5-1 and TRBJ2-5 for the parts outside the CDR3, the full variable domain is KAGVTQTPRYLIKTRGQQVTLSCSPISGHRSVSWYQQTPGQGLQFLFEYFSETQRNKGNFPGRFSGRQFSNSRSEMNVSTLELGDSALYLCASSLEGSGKTQYFGPGTRLLVL.

The gene calls are TRBV5-5 and TRBJ2-2, with a tentative D call TRBD2 (7 bases). V was pared by 3 bases and J by 5 bases, with 11 bases between. The CDR3 has 14 residues. The V gene's germline CDR1 is SGHKS and CDR2 YYEKEE (reference sequence). In DNA form, the CDR3 reads TGTGCCAGCAGCTCACAGGGAGGGACCGGGGAGCTGTTTTTT. Its protein product is CASSSQGGTGELFF.

The V gene is TRBV5-5, the J gene TRBJ1-2, with D possibly being TRBD1 (6 bases). Trimming shortened V by 1 base and J by 4 bases, and 11 bases separated the two germline ends. CDR3 length equals 14 residues. Per the germline V gene, CDR1 is SGHKS and CDR2 is YYEKEE (reference sequence). CDR3 bases: TGTGCCAGCAGCTTGAGGGGGTTCGCCTATGGCTACACCTTC. Protein: CASSLRGFAYGYTF.

For the CDR3, the DNA is TGTGCCAGCAGCCCCGAGGGGGGGAGGGCCTACAATGAGCAGTTCTTC. It translates to CASSPEGGRAYNEQFF. V is TRBV9 and J is TRBJ2-1, with a weak D call TRBD2 (7 bases). Germline CDR1 is SGDLS and CDR2 is YYNGEE. V lost 4 bases to trimming and J lost 2 bases, with 16 bases between them. The CDR3 is 16 residues long.

The chain carries TRBV14 and TRBJ2-5, with 12 bases fitting TRBD1. There are 16 residues in the CDR3. The ends lost 4 bases at V and 5 bases at J; junction bases unmatched: 8. CDR1 and CDR2 from the germline V gene are SGHDN and FVKESK. Written as DNA, the CDR3 is TGTGCCAGCAGCCGCCGGGACAGGGGGCTTTGGGAGACCCAGTACTTC. Its translation is CASSRRDRGLWETQYF.

The chain couples TRBV10-1 to TRBJ2-2; D perhaps matches TRBD2 (5 bases). Germline CDR1 is WNHNN and CDR2 is SYGVQD (reference sequence). V lost 7 bases, J lost 5 bases, and 17 bases lay in between. This CDR3 has 15 residues. The CDR3 reads CASTLTGFWTGELFF. In DNA form, the CDR3 reads TGCGCCAGCACCCTAACGGGATTTTGGACCGGGGAGCTGTTTTTT.

The chain uses TRBV7-9 and TRBJ2-1; 11 bases are a match to TRBD1. Per the germline V gene, CDR1 is SEHNR and CDR2 is FQNEAQ (reference sequence). The CDR3 spans 15 residues. Germline trimming cut 6 bases from V and 6 bases from J; bases unmatched to any gene: 7. CDR3 amino acids: CASRPPGTGGNEQFF. CDR3 coding DNA: TGTGCCAGCAGACCTCCCGGGACAGGGGGCAATGAGCAGTTCTTC.

This clone was seen just once. This chain joins TRBV5-1 and TRBJ2-1; perhaps TRBD2 as D (7 bases). The CDR3 spans 16 residues. Germline V lookup: CDR1 SGHRS, CDR2 YFSETQ. V shed 2 bases and J shed 0 bases, with 12 bases lying between them. The CDR3 spells CASSFGGTSSYNEQFF. The CDR3 coding sequence is TGCGCCAGCAGCTTCGGGGGGACAAGCTCCTACAATGAGCAGTTCTTC. The full variable domain, with the rest looked up from reference TRBV5-1 and TRBJ2-1, is KAGVTQTPRYLIKTRGQQVTLSCSPISGHRSVSWYQQTPGQGLQFLFEYFSETQRNKGNFPGRFSGRQFSNSRSEMNVSTLELGDSALYLCASSFGGTSSYNEQFFGPGTRLTVL.

The genes are TRBV10-2 and TRBJ2-1, with 11 bases matching TRBD2. Germline-derived CDR1 and CDR2 are WSHSY and SAAADI. The CDR3 extends over 16 amino acids. J lost 7 bases, V lost 3 bases, and 8 bases had no gene match. CDR3 sequence (DNA): TGCGCCAGCAGTGATGGAATAGCGGGAGGGGGGAATGAGCAGTTCTTC. Its protein product is CASSDGIAGGGNEQFF.

The chain couples TRBV28 to TRBJ2-7, with unresolved D. V was shortened by 2 bases and J by 0 bases, with 8 bases between the two germline ends. CDR1 and CDR2 from the germline V gene are MDHEN and SYDVKM. The CDR3 loop spans 14 amino acids. This CDR3 reads CASSLTYRSYEQYF. The CDR3 DNA follows: TGTGCCAGCAGTTTAACTTACCGCTCCTACGAGCAGTACTTC. The entire variable domain, with the rest obtained from reference TRBV28 and TRBJ2-7, is as follows: DVKVTQSSRYLVKRTGEKVFLECVQDMDHENMFWYRQDPGLGLRLIYFSYDVKMKEKGDIPEGYSVSREKKERFSLILESASTNQTSMYLCASSLTYRSYEQYFGPGTRLTVT.

The sample holds a few counts of this clone. V gene TRBV28 combines with J gene TRBJ1-1; 9 bases agree with TRBD1. V lost 3 bases, J lost 6 bases, and 8 bases stayed unmatched. CDR1 is MDHEN, CDR2 SYDVKM, per germline. The CDR3 is 15 amino acids. The CDR3 DNA is TGTGCCAGCAGTTTTACAGGGGGCGCGGTCCCTGAAGCTTTCTTT. Its translation is CASSFTGGAVPEAFF.

V usage is TRBV9 and J usage is TRBJ2-7; D is possibly TRBD2 (5 bases). V gave up 0 bases and J gave up 3 bases, with 10 bases separating them. Germline values: CDR1 SGDLS, CDR2 YYNGEE. This CDR3 has 14 amino acids. The CDR3 protein is CASSVGSGGYEQYF. As DNA, the CDR3 is TGTGCCAGCAGCGTAGGGTCTGGAGGCTACGAGCAGTACTTC.

The CDR3 DNA reads TGTGCCATCAGTGGACAGTCTCACAATCAGCCCCAGCATTTT. This translates into CAISGQSHNQPQHF. The genes are TRBV10-3 and TRBJ1-5; possible D gene TRBD1, 5 bases. The germline gives CDR1 ENHRY, CDR2 SYGVKD. Trimming took 4 bases from V and 3 from J, leaving 10 bases between them. The CDR3 consists of 14 residues.

The rearrangement uses TRBV28 and TRBJ1-3; weak D call: TRBD1 (6 bases). CDR1 is MDHEN, CDR2 SYDVKM, per germline. The V end was cut by 7 bases, the J end by 2 bases, with 15 bases between. The CDR3 sequence is 15 residues long. CDR3 residues: CASTPPGTTGNTIYF. For the CDR3, the DNA is TGTGCCAGCACCCCCCCTGGGACAACTGGAAACACCATATATTTT.

The V and J genes are TRBV28 and TRBJ1-5; a weak D match, TRBD1 (6 bases). The CDR3 contains 12 residues. Germline V lookup: CDR1 MDHEN, CDR2 SYDVKM. V lost 2 bases to trimming and J lost 11 bases, with 10 bases between them. The chain's CDR3 is CASSLRGAAQHF. The CDR3 DNA follows: TGTGCCAGCAGTTTACGGGGGGCAGCCCAGCATTTT.

The chain is built from TRBV5-1 and TRBJ2-5; TRBD1 agrees at 7 bases. The end of the DNA fits TRBJ2-7 better, so the J call may be wrong. Germline V CDR1 and CDR2: SGHRS, YFSETQ. This CDR3 has 14 residues. The CDR3 loop reads CASKLGTATYEQYF. Here the CDR3 DNA reads TGCGCCAGCAAACTCGGGACAGCTACCTACGAGCAGTACTTC.

Here the CDR3 reads CASSNRGGGGAIAKNIQYF. The CDR3 nucleotides are TGCGCCAGCAGCAACAGGGGTGGAGGCGGGGCAATAGCCAAAAACATTCAGTACTTC. The chain carries TRBV5-1 and TRBJ2-4; D perhaps matches TRBD1 (7 bases). CDR1 is SGHRS, CDR2 YFSETQ, per germline. V was shortened by 4 bases and J by 0 bases, with 23 bases between the two germline ends. The CDR3 has 19 residues.

The V call is TRBV5-1, the J call TRBJ2-1; D may be TRBD1 (6 bases). The CDR3 has 18 residues. Trimming removed 0 bases from V and 4 bases from J, with 20 bases in between. Germline CDR1 and CDR2: SGHRS and YFSETQ. CDR3 bases: TGCGCCAGCAGCTTGGATGGTTTGGACAGTAATTCTTACAATGAGCAGTTCTTC. Amino acid sequence: CASSLDGLDSNSYNEQFF.

This rearrangement joins TRBV10-3 to TRBJ2-7; unclear D gene. CDR1 ENHRY and CDR2 SYGVKD come from the germline V gene. The CDR3 is 13 amino acids. Trimming took off 10 bases at V and 2 bases at J, with 15 bases between the two ends. The DNA for the CDR3 is TGTGCCACCCTAAAGCCTCCAACCTACGAGCAGTACTTC. It encodes CATLKPPTYEQYF.